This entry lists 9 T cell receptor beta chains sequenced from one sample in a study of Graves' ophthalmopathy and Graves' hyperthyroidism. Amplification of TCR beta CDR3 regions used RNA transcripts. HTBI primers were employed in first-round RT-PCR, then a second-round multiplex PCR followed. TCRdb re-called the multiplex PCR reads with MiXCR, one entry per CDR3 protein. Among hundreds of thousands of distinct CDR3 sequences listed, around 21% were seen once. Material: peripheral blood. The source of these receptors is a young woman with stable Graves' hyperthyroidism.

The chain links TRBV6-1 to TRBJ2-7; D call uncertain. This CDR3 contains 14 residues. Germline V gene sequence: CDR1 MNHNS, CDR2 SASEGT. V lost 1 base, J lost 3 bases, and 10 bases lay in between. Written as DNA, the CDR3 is TGTGCCAGCAGTGAAGATCCAGACGGCTACGAGCAGTACTTC. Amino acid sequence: CASSEDPDGYEQYF.

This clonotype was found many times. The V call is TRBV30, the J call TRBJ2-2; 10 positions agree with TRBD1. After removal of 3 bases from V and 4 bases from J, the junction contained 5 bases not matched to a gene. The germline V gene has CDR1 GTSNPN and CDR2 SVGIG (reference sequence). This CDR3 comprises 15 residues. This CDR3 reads CAWRTGGAGTGELFF. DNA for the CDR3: TGTGCCTGGAGGACAGGGGGCGCCGGCACCGGGGAGCTGTTTTTT.

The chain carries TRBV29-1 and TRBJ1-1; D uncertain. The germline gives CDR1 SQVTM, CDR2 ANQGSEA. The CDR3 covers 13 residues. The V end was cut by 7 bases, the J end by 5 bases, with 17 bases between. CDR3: CSGRVSDHTEAFF. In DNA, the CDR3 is TGCAGCGGCCGAGTGTCGGATCATACTGAAGCTTTCTTT.

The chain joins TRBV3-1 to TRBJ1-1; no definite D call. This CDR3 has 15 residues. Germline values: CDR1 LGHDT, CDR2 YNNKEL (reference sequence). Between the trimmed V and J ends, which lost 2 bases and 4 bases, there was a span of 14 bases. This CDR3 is CASSQSGRGSTEAFF. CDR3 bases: TGTGCCAGCAGCCAATCCGGTCGGGGTAGCACTGAAGCTTTCTTT.

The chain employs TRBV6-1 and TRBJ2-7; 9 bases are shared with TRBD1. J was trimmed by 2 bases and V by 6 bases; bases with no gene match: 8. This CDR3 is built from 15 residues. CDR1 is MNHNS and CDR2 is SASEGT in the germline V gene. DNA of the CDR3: TGTGCCAGCAGCTTGCAAGGGACAGGGACCTACGAGCAGTACTTC. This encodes CASSLQGTGTYEQYF.

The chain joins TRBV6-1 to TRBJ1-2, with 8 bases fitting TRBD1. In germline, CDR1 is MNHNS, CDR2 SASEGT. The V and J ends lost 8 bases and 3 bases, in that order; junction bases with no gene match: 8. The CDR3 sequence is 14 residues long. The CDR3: CASRDRGPYYGYTF. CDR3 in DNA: TGTGCCAGCCGCGACAGGGGCCCGTACTATGGCTACACCTTC.

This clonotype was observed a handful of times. The CDR3 DNA sequence: TGTGCCAGCAGTTTGTATGGGACAGCAGGAGAGACCCAGTACTTC. Its protein product is CASSLYGTAGETQYF. This chain joins TRBV12-3 or TRBV12-4 and TRBJ2-5, with 7 bases fitting TRBD1. Unmatched junction bases numbered 8, after V lost 3 bases and J lost 4 bases. This CDR3 spans 15 amino acids.

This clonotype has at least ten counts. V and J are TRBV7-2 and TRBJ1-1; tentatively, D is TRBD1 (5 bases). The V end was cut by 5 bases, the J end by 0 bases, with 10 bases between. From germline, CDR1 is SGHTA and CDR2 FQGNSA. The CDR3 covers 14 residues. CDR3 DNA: TGTGCCAGCAGCCCCGCAGGGTTGAACACTGAAGCTTTCTTT. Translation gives CASSPAGLNTEAFF.

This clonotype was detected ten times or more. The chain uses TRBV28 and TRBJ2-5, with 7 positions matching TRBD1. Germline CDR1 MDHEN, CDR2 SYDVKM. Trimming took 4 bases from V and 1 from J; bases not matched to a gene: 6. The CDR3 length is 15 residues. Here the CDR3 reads CASSSHRGSQETQYF. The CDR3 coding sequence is TGTGCCAGCAGTTCCCACAGGGGTTCCCAAGAGACCCAGTACTTC.